These 13 T cell receptor beta chains originate from one sample sequenced in a study of cytomegalovirus exposure and HLA in healthy donors. PCR primers comprised 60 Vbeta and 13 Jbeta primers. TCRdb's copy holds only in-frame clones and misses some; the assay was immunoSEQ multiplex PCR. The data contain approximately 150,000 clones, approximately 79% of them singletons. The source material was PBMCs. These receptors were taken from a woman aged 25-40 years in good health and CMV-seronegative.

This rearrangement joins TRBV18 to TRBJ1-1; TRBD1 matches at 7 bases. The germline gives CDR1 KGHSH, CDR2 LQKENI. J gave up 1 base and V 5 bases, and 7 bases lay outside the gene matches. This CDR3 spans 15 amino acids. CDR3 in DNA: TGTGCCAGCTCAGCGGGACAGCCGAGGAACACTGAAGCTTTCTTT. Its protein is CASSAGQPRNTEAFF.

This clone was seen only a few times. V and J are TRBV28 and TRBJ2-5; TRBD2 might be the D (6 bases). The J call may be wrong; the DNA end is better matched by TRBJ2-7. The CDR3 totals 15 residues. From germline, CDR1 is MDHEN and CDR2 SYDVKM. This chain's CDR3 is CASSSLAGLSYEQYF. In DNA form, the CDR3 reads TGTGCCAGCAGTTCCCTGGCGGGGCTCTCCTACGAGCAGTACTTC.

V is TRBV29-1 and J is TRBJ1-2; TRBD1 aligns across 9 bases. The junction had 5 bases not matched to a gene; V was cut back by 6 bases and J by 6 bases. This CDR3 comprises 12 residues. Germline loops: CDR1 SQVTM, CDR2 ANQGSEA. CDR3 nucleotides: TGCAGCGTCGCACAGGGGGCTAATGGCTACACCTTC. Translating it yields CSVAQGANGYTF. Full variable domain (remainder filled in from reference TRBV29-1 and TRBJ1-2): SAVISQKPSRDICQRGTSLTIQCQVDSQVTMMFWYRQQPGQSLTLIATANQGSEATYESGFVIDKFPISRPNLTFSTLTVSNMSPEDSSIYLCSVAQGANGYTFGSGTRLTVV.

CDR3 loop: CSVLTPTGYFSGNTIYF. In DNA, the CDR3 is TGCAGCGTTCTTACTCCGACAGGGTATTTTAGTGGAAACACCATATATTTT. The V and J genes are TRBV29-1 and TRBJ1-3; 7 positions agree with TRBD1. Germline V gives CDR1 SQVTM, CDR2 ANQGSEA. This CDR3 comprises 17 residues. V lost 5 bases, J lost 3 bases, and 16 bases stayed unmatched.

This rearrangement joins TRBV19 to TRBJ1-5; D is possibly TRBD1 (6 bases). Germline lookup yields CDR1 LNHDA and CDR2 SQIVND (reference sequence). The CDR3 runs to 10 residues. The CDR3 nucleotides read TGTGCGAGCCAGGGGCCAACCCAGCATTTT. This translates into CASQGPTQHF.

The chain uses TRBV6-7 and TRBJ1-1; D not resolved. TRBV6-7 is flagged as an ORF with uncertain function. This CDR3 contains 12 residues. Trimming took 6 bases from V and 7 from J, leaving 12 bases between them. The CDR3 DNA sequence: TGTGCCAGCAGCACACCGTCTCATGAAGCTTTCTTT. Translation gives CASSTPSHEAFF.

This sequence joins TRBV2 and TRBJ2-1; 14 bases fit TRBD2. The V gene end was trimmed by 3 bases and the J gene end by 1 base; junction bases not matched to a gene: 8. The CDR3 covers 19 residues. Germline assignment: CDR1 SNHLY and CDR2 FYNNEI. The CDR3 spells CASSEGTSGRKGSYNEQFF. Written as DNA, the CDR3 is TGTGCCAGCAGTGAGGGGACTAGCGGGAGAAAAGGATCCTACAATGAGCAGTTCTTC.

The chain is built from TRBV11-2 and TRBJ2-1, with 9 positions matching TRBD1. V gave up 7 bases and J gave up 4 bases; unmatched junction bases: 8. The CDR3 length is 15 residues. The germline gives CDR1 SGHAT, CDR2 FQNNGV. The DNA of the CDR3 is TGTGCCAGCATCCCACCGGGACAGGGATACAATGAGCAGTTCTTC. This codes for CASIPPGQGYNEQFF.

The chain couples TRBV6-1 to TRBJ2-1; 10 bases match TRBD2. Unmatched junction bases numbered 10, after V lost 5 bases and J lost 9 bases. CDR1 is MNHNS and CDR2 is SASEGT in the germline V gene. The CDR3 consists of 15 residues. The CDR3 nucleotides are TGTGCCAGCAGTAGCCTTCTAGCGGGGGAAACTGAGCAGTTCTTC. Translated, it gives CASSSLLAGETEQFF.

The J gene is TRBJ2-1, the V gene TRBV7-2; 9 bases match TRBD1. V lost 5 bases, J lost 8 bases, and 7 bases stayed unmatched. This CDR3 is built from 14 residues. From germline, CDR1 is SGHTA and CDR2 FQGNSA. This CDR3 is CASSRDRESDEQFF. CDR3 DNA sequence: TGTGCCAGCAGCCGGGACAGGGAGAGCGATGAGCAGTTCTTC.

V is TRBV11-3 and J is TRBJ2-2, with 7 bases matching TRBD2. V trimming: 6 bases; J trimming: 0 bases; junction bases outside the gene matches: 4. Germline V gene data show CDR1 as SGHNT and CDR2 as YENEEA. The CDR3 covers 15 residues. This CDR3 is CASSGGVANTGELFF. In DNA, the CDR3 is TGTGCCAGCAGTGGGGGGGTCGCGAACACCGGGGAGCTGTTTTTT.

The chain joins TRBV11-2 to TRBJ1-2, with D tentatively TRBD1 (6 bases). V lost 4 bases to trimming and J lost 2 bases, with 8 bases between them. The CDR3 has 13 amino acids. Germline V gene lookup returns CDR1 SGHAT and CDR2 FQNNGV. The CDR3 region is CASSSTGNYGYTF. CDR3 bases: TGTGCCAGCAGCTCCACAGGGAACTATGGCTACACCTTC. Complete variable domain (other parts from reference TRBV11-2 and TRBJ1-2): EAGVAQSPRYKIIEKRQSVAFWCNPISGHATLYWYQQILGQGPKLLIQFQNNGVVDDSQLPKDRFSAERLKGVDSTLKIQPAKLEDSAVYLCASSSTGNYGYTFGSGTRLTVV.

V and J are TRBV7-8 and TRBJ2-3; D might be TRBD2 (5 bases). The CDR3 consists of 17 residues. Trimming stripped 1 base from V and 1 base from J, with 15 bases between. From germline, CDR1 is SGHVS and CDR2 FQNEAQ. The CDR3 nucleotides are TGTGCCAGCAGCTTAGTGGGTCCCGGGGTCGGCACAGATACGCAGTATTTT. It translates to CASSLVGPGVGTDTQYF.